A single sample gave rise to the 5 T cell receptor beta chains below, sequenced in a study of blood T cell repertoires in COVID-19. Produced via immunoSEQ multiplex PCR; TCRdb's table is partial and in-frame only. Of approximately 260,000 clones listed, about nine tenths are singletons. The sample taken for sequencing was PBMCs or T cells enriched from blood (not recorded which). The receptors originated from a woman aged 40 to 55 with acute COVID-19.

V and J are TRBV5-1 and TRBJ2-1; no firm D call. From germline, CDR1 is SGHRS and CDR2 YFSETQ. This CDR3 contains 13 residues. V dropped 1 base and J dropped 6 bases, with 8 bases sitting between them. DNA of the CDR3: TGCGCCAGCAGCTTGTCCCCGCGCAATGAGCAGTTCTTC. Encoded protein: CASSLSPRNEQFF.

V usage is TRBV29-1 and J usage is TRBJ2-1; 7 bases map to TRBD2. V was pared by 0 bases and J by 10 bases, with 6 bases of the junction left unmatched. The CDR3 totals 13 residues. Germline V CDR1 and CDR2: SQVTM, ANQGSEA. The CDR3 sequence is CSVEDPGEGEQFF. The CDR3 DNA reads as TGCAGCGTTGAAGATCCGGGGGAGGGGGAGCAGTTCTTC.

V and J are TRBV30 and TRBJ1-2; 7 nucleotides match TRBD1. In germline, CDR1 is GTSNPN, CDR2 SVGIG (reference sequence). The V and J ends lost 4 bases and 1 base, in that order; junction bases with no gene match: 12. The CDR3 has 16 amino acids. The CDR3 loop is CAWKGAGFFGNYGYTF. In DNA form, the CDR3 reads TGTGCCTGGAAGGGGGCAGGATTCTTTGGTAACTATGGCTACACCTTC.

The rearrangement uses TRBV6-5 and TRBJ1-6; 7 nucleotides match TRBD1. The J segment lost 3 bases and the V segment lost 2 bases, leaving 1 base of the junction unmatched. There are 15 residues in the CDR3. The germline V gene has CDR1 MNHEY and CDR2 SVGAGI. CDR3 nucleotides: TGTGCCAGCAGTTACAACAGGGGCTATAATTCACCCCTCCACTTT. Translated: CASSYNRGYNSPLHF.

J is TRBJ1-1 and V is TRBV12-3 or TRBV12-4; D may be TRBD1 (6 bases). V shed 6 bases and J shed 6 bases, with 14 bases lying between them. CDR3 length: 13 residues. The CDR3 DNA sequence: TGTGCCAGCAGGAAGACAGGCACCCCTGAAGCTTTCTTT. Protein sequence: CASRKTGTPEAFF.